This T cell receptor (beta chain) was recovered during a study of OX40 agonist ivuxolimab in advanced cancers. Background on the study: Ivuxolimab, an agonist antibody against OX40 (CD134), was given to patients.

Repertoires were generated with immunoSEQ multiplex PCR, while TCRdb's copy carries only in-frame clones and drops some. The table includes 9,500 to 13,000 clones, more than 60% detected once. Material: CD4+ or CD8+ T cells sorted from blood, obtained in a trial of the OX40 agonist ivuxolimab. The TCR sequence derives from an adult with an advanced solid tumor such as melanoma, head and neck, liver or kidney cancer.

The CDR3 loop is CASSLGRGATIYGYTF. CDR3 coding DNA: TGTGCCAGCAGCTTGGGTCGAGGGGCAACGATCTATGGCTACACCTTC. The chain uses TRBV6-6 and TRBJ1-2; a weak D match, TRBD1 (5 bases). Germline V lookup: CDR1 MNHNY, CDR2 SVGAGI (reference sequence). V dropped 6 bases and J dropped 4 bases, with 21 bases sitting between them. The CDR3 covers 16 residues.